The 20 T cell receptor beta chains below all came from one sample that was sequenced in a study of blood T cell repertoires in COVID-19. Data came from immunoSEQ multiplex PCR; TCRdb stores just in-frame clones and leaves some out. The table shows roughly 86,000 clones, with around 81% occurring only once. The sequencing sample was made of peripheral blood. Source of these receptors: a man in his fifties or sixties with acute or convalescent COVID-19.

The V call is TRBV10-3, the J call TRBJ2-5, with a tentative D call TRBD2 (6 bases). This CDR3 region has 13 residues. V lost 4 bases, J lost 5 bases, and 11 bases lay in between. Germline loops: CDR1 ENHRY, CDR2 SYGVKD. CDR3 residues: CAISAGRGETQYF. In DNA form, the CDR3 reads TGTGCCATCAGTGCGGGTCGGGGGGAGACCCAGTACTTC.

This clone appeared once. This chain uses TRBV19 with TRBJ1-2; D is perhaps TRBD1 (5 bases). The germline V gene has CDR1 LNHDA and CDR2 SQIVND (reference sequence). Trimming took off 5 bases at V and 5 bases at J, with 15 bases between the two ends. This CDR3 has 14 residues. The CDR3 DNA is TGTGCCAGTAGTCCGGGAGGGGAGGGGTATGGCTACACCTTC. As protein: CASSPGGEGYGYTF. Using reference TRBV19 and TRBJ1-2 for the parts outside the CDR3, the full variable domain is DGGITQSPKYLFRKEGQNVTLSCEQNLNHDAMYWYRQDPGQGLRLIYYSQIVNDFQKGDIAEGYSVSREKKESFPLTVTSAQKNPTAFYLCASSPGGEGYGYTFGSGTRLTVV.

The chain couples TRBV6-5 to TRBJ1-1, with a weak D call TRBD1 (5 bases). V gave up 2 bases and J gave up 7 bases, with 14 bases separating them. Germline CDR1 is MNHEY and CDR2 is SVGAGI. The CDR3 extends over 14 amino acids. The CDR3 DNA reads TGTGCCAGCAGTTACAGGCGGGGGACTTTTGAAGCTTTCTTT. It specifies CASSYRRGTFEAFF.

This chain joins TRBV4-2 and TRBJ2-3, with D perhaps matching TRBD1 (5 bases). CDR3 size: 14 residues. CDR1 is LGHNA, CDR2 YNFKEQ, per germline. V gave up 3 bases and J gave up 6 bases, with 13 bases separating them. The CDR3 protein is CASSQLGHVDTQYF. CDR3 in DNA: TGTGCCAGCAGCCAGCTTGGACACGTTGATACGCAGTATTTT.

This sequence joins TRBV6-5 and TRBJ2-6; tentative D call: TRBD2 (6 bases). CDR1 is MNHEY and CDR2 is SVGAGI in the germline V gene. This CDR3 has 16 residues. Trimming cost V 2 bases and J 0 bases, with 8 bases left between them. The CDR3, as DNA: TGTGCCAGCAGTTACGGGGGGTTCTCTGGGGCCAACGTCCTGACTTTC. Encoded protein: CASSYGGFSGANVLTF.

This chain joins TRBV10-1 and TRBJ2-1; tentatively, D is TRBD1 (5 bases). Trimming left V 3 bases short and J 2 bases short, with 8 bases between. The CDR3 runs 14 residues. Germline CDR1 and CDR2: WNHNN and SYGVQD (reference sequence). The DNA for the CDR3 is TGCGCCAGCAGTGACAGGGTGACCTACAATGAGCAGTTCTTC. This codes for CASSDRVTYNEQFF.

This sequence joins TRBV7-2 and TRBJ2-5; TRBD2 matches 7 bases. The CDR3 has 18 amino acids. V shed 5 bases and J 5 bases; nucleotides not matched to a gene: 20. CDR1 and CDR2 from the germline V gene are SGHTA and FQGNSA. CDR3 nucleotide sequence: TGTGCCAGCAGCGAGTTTCATATTTCCGGGGGGTCGATGGAGACCCAGTACTTC. The encoded protein is CASSEFHISGGSMETQYF.

V usage is TRBV7-9 and J usage is TRBJ1-4; tentatively, D is TRBD1 (6 bases). V was trimmed by 5 bases and J by 8 bases, leaving 15 bases between them. Germline assignment: CDR1 SEHNR and CDR2 FQNEAQ (reference sequence). The CDR3 sequence is 14 residues long. CDR3 sequence (DNA): TGTGCCAGCAGCCAGCAGGGGTCTAGGGAAAAACTGTTTTTT. Translated: CASSQQGSREKLFF.

This chain links TRBV29-1 with TRBJ1-2; D is perhaps TRBD1 (6 bases). V was clipped by 3 bases and J by 6 bases, with 11 bases between them. The CDR3 totals 12 residues. Germline CDR1 SQVTM, CDR2 ANQGSEA. The CDR3 DNA follows: TGCAGCGTTGACAGGGGTAGCGATGGCTACACCTTC. Protein: CSVDRGSDGYTF.

The gene calls are TRBV5-1 and TRBJ1-1, with D perhaps TRBD1 (5 bases). Germline V gene data show CDR1 as SGHRS and CDR2 as YFSETQ. The CDR3 is 14 amino acids. The V and J ends lost 3 bases and 1 base respectively, with 10 bases between them. The CDR3 here is CASSSFDRNTEAFF. CDR3 coding DNA: TGCGCCAGCAGCTCTTTCGACAGGAACACTGAAGCTTTCTTT.

The chain carries TRBV6-5 and TRBJ2-7; maybe TRBD2 (6 bases). The CDR3 is made up of 16 amino acids. V lost 4 bases, J lost 2 bases, and 18 bases lay in between. Germline V lookup: CDR1 MNHEY, CDR2 SVGAGI. The CDR3, as DNA: TGTGCCAGCAGTTCACCGCGGGACCCTAATGCCTACGAGCAGTACTTC. Its translation is CASSSPRDPNAYEQYF.

V usage is TRBV10-2 and J usage is TRBJ2-7, with D tentatively TRBD2 (5 bases). V lost 0 bases, J lost 0 bases, and 12 bases lay in between. This CDR3 is 16 amino acids long. Germline CDR1 and CDR2: WSHSY and SAAADI. The DNA for the CDR3 is TGCGCCAGCAGTGAGTCGGATACGGGGTTCTCCTACGAGCAGTACTTC. As protein: CASSESDTGFSYEQYF.

The chain employs TRBV7-8 and TRBJ2-7; D perhaps matches TRBD1 (6 bases). The V end was cut by 6 bases, the J end by 7 bases, with 13 bases between. The germline gives CDR1 SGHVS, CDR2 FQNEAQ. The length of the CDR3 is 12 residues. The CDR3 DNA sequence: TGTGCCAGCAGTCCACAGGGTGGAGAGCAGTACTTC. It translates to CASSPQGGEQYF.

The V and J genes are TRBV5-4 and TRBJ1-2, with TRBD1 matching over 9 bases. Germline V lookup: CDR1 SGHNT, CDR2 YYREEE (reference sequence). V was clipped by 0 bases and J by 6 bases; unmatched bases: 6. The CDR3 totals 15 residues. CDR3 bases: TGTGCCAGCAGCTTGGCTGGGACAGGGAAAAATGGCTACACCTTC. Its protein product is CASSLAGTGKNGYTF.

The chain employs TRBV30 and TRBJ1-3; 8 bases map to TRBD1. Germline trimming cut 7 bases from V and 2 bases from J; bases unmatched to any gene: 4. CDR1 and CDR2 from the germline V gene are GTSNPN and SVGIG (reference sequence). This CDR3 spans 13 amino acids. The CDR3 region is CAYLTGAGNTIYF. CDR3 bases: TGTGCCTACCTGACAGGGGCTGGAAACACCATATATTTT.

J is TRBJ1-1 and V is TRBV29-1; tentative D call: TRBD1 (6 bases). Trimming took off 1 base at V and 4 bases at J, with 10 bases between the two ends. Germline V CDR1 and CDR2: SQVTM, ANQGSEA. This CDR3 is built from 13 residues. The CDR3 sequence is CSVEGGHTTEAFF. Here the CDR3 DNA reads TGCAGCGTTGAAGGGGGACACACCACTGAAGCTTTCTTT.

The chain joins TRBV13 to TRBJ1-2; 8 bases are a match to TRBD1. The V and J ends lost 4 bases and 4 bases, in that order; junction bases with no gene match: 2. The germline V gene encodes CDR1 PRHDT and CDR2 FYEKMQ (reference sequence). CDR3 length: 13 residues. The CDR3 coding sequence is TGTGCCAGCAGCTCGACAGGGGCCTATGGCTACACCTTC. Protein: CASSSTGAYGYTF.

This sequence joins TRBV4-2 and TRBJ2-1; TRBD2 is a possible D gene (7 bases). The CDR3 is made up of 17 amino acids. Germline V gene lookup returns CDR1 LGHNA and CDR2 YNFKEQ. The germline V and J ends were trimmed by 0 bases and 1 base, with 13 bases remaining between them. The CDR3 loop reads CASSQDPAGASYNEQFF. In DNA, the CDR3 is TGTGCCAGCAGCCAAGATCCCGCGGGGGCTTCCTACAATGAGCAGTTCTTC.

This sequence joins TRBV24-1 and TRBJ2-1, with D unresolved. The CDR3 extends over 11 amino acids. Germline values: CDR1 KGHDR, CDR2 SFDVKD. The V gene lost 4 bases and the J gene lost 7 bases, with 4 bases spanning the gap. In DNA, the CDR3 is TGTGCCACCAGTGAGAGGAATGAGCAGTTCTTC. It is translated as CATSERNEQFF.

This clone was recorded a few times. The V call is TRBV18, the J call TRBJ1-2, with TRBD1 identical over 7 bases. V lost 2 bases, J lost 4 bases, and 1 base stayed unmatched. Germline assignment: CDR1 KGHSH and CDR2 LQKENI. The CDR3 is made up of 13 amino acids. The CDR3: CASSPRDSYGYTF. The CDR3 DNA sequence: TGTGCCAGCTCACCAAGGGACAGCTATGGCTACACCTTC.